The following is a TCR beta chain sequence with its context. Antigen unknown. The sample is drawn from a study of shared clonotypes between healthy human individuals. Whole-study results and caveats: Some naive CD4 clonotypes, 4.5% to 5.5%, turned up in common across a few donors.

Here immunoSEQ multiplex PCR was the method, and the copy in TCRdb shows in-frame clones only, minus some. Of millions of clones in the sample, approximately 94% were seen once. The sequenced sample consisted of naive CD4+ T cells sorted from blood. Subset: CD45RA+ positively selected. This TCR was sampled from a man between 18 and 35 years old in good health.

The CDR3 loop is CASSFTGQETQYF. CDR3 nucleotides: TGTGCCAGCAGCTTTACAGGGCAAGAGACCCAGTACTTC. The chain employs TRBV11-2 and TRBJ2-5, with D maybe TRBD1 (6 bases). V shed 3 bases and J shed 2 bases, with 7 bases lying between them. CDR1 and CDR2 (germline): SGHAT, FQNNGV. There are 13 residues in the CDR3.